This T cell receptor beta chain was documented in a study of blood T cell repertoires in COVID-19 (dated by TCRdb to the early 2020s). Regarding the complete study: The collaborator samples originated in the United States, Italy and Spain and spanned the acute and convalescent phases of COVID-19. A freely available public database, intended as a resource for researchers studying the immune response to SARS-CoV-2, is where the repertoires were released. The material from the prospective study consisted of cDNA or gDNA derived from T cells, B-cell-depleted T cells, or PBMCs. Subjects who had been exposed to COVID-19, were actively infected with it, or had recovered from it provided the deeply sampled blood TCRbeta repertoires that made up the dataset. Nearly every sample came with metadata listing a de-identified subject ID, COVID-19 status, age in years and sex. Where available, HLA class I and class II types were taken from metadata supplied by the sample provider and were not determined by assay-based typing. The samples were drawn from the first 160 participants of the ongoing ImmuneRACE study and from 1,200 or so subjects provided by 6 global collaborators. Broader findings and caveats from the paper: How much clinical and demographic metadata was included differed by source and by participant, and the metadata was provided uncurated.

The immunoSEQ Assay, a bias-controlled multiplex PCR, was used to amplify TCRbeta CDR3 regions from genomic DNA. As for the original processing: The number of nucleated cells in each sample was estimated by amplification of reference gene primers within the assay. To quantify the absolute abundance of each unique TCRbeta CDR3 rearrangement, sequence reads were collapsed and filtered. For each sample, productive Simpson clonality was calculated as the square root of Simpson's diversity index over productive rearrangements. TCRdb took over this immuneACCESS table, retaining in-frame rearrangements with V and J assigned. Such tables are incomplete; in checked studies, under half of the missing clones stem from an unresolved V gene, and the remainder is unexplained. V and J calls and clone size are those listed in that table; D and trimming were worked out from the DNA. Counted in this sample were under 300,000 clones; more than 75% of them appeared once. In total, the top ten clones hold 0.99% of the sample.

CDR1 and CDR2, looked up from the germline V gene, are LGHNA and YSLEER. The junction shows trimming of 0 bases on V and 11 bases on J, plus 16 bases between the germline ends. From the cysteine up to the phenylalanine, the CDR3 has a length of 14 residues. Left in the record is the CDR3 DNA by itself, 42 bases read in frame from the first base. A second Seattle source provided samples from volunteer blood donors who had recovered from COVID-19. Each collaborating institution followed its own protocols to collect whole blood in K2EDTA tubes. Collaborator samples were shipped for TCRbeta analysis as frozen whole blood, isolated PBMCs, or DNA extracted from either sample type. Comment on this clone: It has no known antigen specificity. No qualities accompany the bases; no much larger clone lies one base away.

Recombination linked TRBV4-3 to TRBJ1-2; confidence is insufficient to name the D gene. The TCR was taken from a woman aged 40 to 50 who had recovered from COVID-19. Sequenced input: peripheral blood. The CDR3 region has the sequence CASSQDPGPRGYTF. The sequenced DNA is TGCGCCAGCAGCCAAGATCCGGGTCCTCGGGGATACACCTTC.